This T cell receptor (beta chain) was documented in a study of shared clonotypes between healthy human individuals. Notes on the study in general: Against clonotypes common to all four donors, non-shared ones had lower generation probabilities.

Of note for this clone: Its antigen is not identified.

From CD4+ cells came CD45RA+ naive and CD45RA-negative memory subsets. TCRdb's copy holds only in-frame clones and misses some; the assay was immunoSEQ multiplex PCR. The sample consists of more than 2 million clones, about 95% of them appearing once. Looked up from germline, CDR1 is GTSNPN and CDR2 is SVGIG (reference sequence). Trimming removed 2 bases from V and 10 bases from J; junction bases left unmatched: 11. The CDR3 has 14 amino acids. Sequencing used naive CD4+ T cells sorted from blood. Regarding subset: CD45RA+ positively selected. The TCR was taken from a man between 18 and 29 years old in good health. The chain uses TRBV30 and TRBJ1-1; 9 bases are shared with TRBD1. The CDR3 loop is CAWSRGQGEGGAFF. Here the CDR3 DNA reads TGTGCCTGGAGTCGGGGACAGGGCGAAGGGGGAGCTTTCTTT.